This T cell receptor beta chain was profiled in a study of cytomegalovirus exposure and HLA in healthy donors. General observations from the study: Sequencing depth across donors, presence/absence analyses assumed, was roughly uniform. Later analysis demonstrated an association between a missense DCLRE1C variant and TCR beta V- and J-gene trimming. Under in vitro conditions, three CMV-associated chains were confirmed as specific for CMV antigens.

The CDR3 has 17 residues. Looked up from germline, CDR1 is SGHVS and CDR2 is FNYEAQ. After removal of 1 base from V and 5 bases from J, the junction contained 11 bases not matched to a gene. The primer mix had 60 Vbeta and 13 Jbeta primers. The data were produced by immunoSEQ multiplex PCR, yet TCRdb's version contains in-frame clones alone and is incomplete. The data contain some 130,000 clones, about four fifths of them singletons. In the case of this clone: Antigen: not known.

The TCR originated in a woman in her 40s in good health and CMV-seronegative. The gene calls are TRBV7-6 and TRBJ2-3; TRBD2 matches at 8 bases. The sample comprised PBMCs. The CDR3 DNA sequence: TGTGCCAGCAGCTTAGATGTTGCGGGGGGCCTTGGAGATACGCAGTATTTT. It is translated as CASSLDVAGGLGDTQYF.